A single sample is the source of the 3 T cell receptor beta chains below, sequenced in a study of blood T cell repertoires in COVID-19. Profiling relied on immunoSEQ multiplex PCR, and the TCRdb table lists in-frame clones only, not all of them. The table records approximately 240,000 clones, approximately 84% of them present only once. The specimen sequenced was peripheral blood. The receptors here all came from a man aged 45-60 years with acute or convalescent COVID-19.

This chain connects TRBV5-1 to TRBJ2-7, with a weak D call TRBD1 (6 bases). Germline V lookup: CDR1 SGHRS, CDR2 YFSETQ. Trimming pared 4 bases from V and 2 bases from J, leaving 13 bases between. The CDR3 consists of 14 residues. In DNA form, the CDR3 reads TGCGCCAGCAGCATAGGACAGTCCCCCTACGAGCAGTACTTC. Translating gives CASSIGQSPYEQYF.

The V call is TRBV5-4, the J call TRBJ2-1; 9 bases are a match to TRBD2. CDR1 is SGHNT, CDR2 YYREEE, per germline (reference sequence). Germline trimming cut 4 bases from V and 5 bases from J; bases unmatched to any gene: 7. CDR3 size: 15 residues. The CDR3 reads CASSPVAGGNNEQFF. For the CDR3, the DNA is TGTGCCAGCAGCCCAGTGGCGGGGGGGAACAATGAGCAGTTCTTC.

The chain links TRBV9 to TRBJ2-2; 8 positions match TRBD2. Germline CDR1 reads SGDLS; CDR2 reads YYNGEE. V dropped 3 bases and J dropped 4; count of bases not matched to a gene: 5. This CDR3 region has 15 residues. CDR3 nucleotides: TGTGCCAGCAGCGCCCCAACTAGCGGCACCGGGGAGCTGTTTTTT. Translating it yields CASSAPTSGTGELFF.